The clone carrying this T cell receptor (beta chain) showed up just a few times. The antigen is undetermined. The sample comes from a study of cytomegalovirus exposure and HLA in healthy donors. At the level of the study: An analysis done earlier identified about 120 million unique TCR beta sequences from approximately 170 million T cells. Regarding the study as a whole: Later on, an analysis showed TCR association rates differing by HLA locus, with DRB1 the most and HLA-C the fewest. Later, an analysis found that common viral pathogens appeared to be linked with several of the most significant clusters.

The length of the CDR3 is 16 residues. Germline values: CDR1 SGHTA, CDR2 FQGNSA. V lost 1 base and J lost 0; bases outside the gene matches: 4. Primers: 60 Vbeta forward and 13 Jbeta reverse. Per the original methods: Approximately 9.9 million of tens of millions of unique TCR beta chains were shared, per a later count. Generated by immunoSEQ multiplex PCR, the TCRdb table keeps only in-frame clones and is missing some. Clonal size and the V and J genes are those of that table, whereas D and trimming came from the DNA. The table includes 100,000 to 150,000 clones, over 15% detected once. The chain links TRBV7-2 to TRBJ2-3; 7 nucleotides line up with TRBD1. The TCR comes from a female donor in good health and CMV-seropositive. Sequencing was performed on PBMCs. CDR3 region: CASSLEGATSTDTQYF. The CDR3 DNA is TGTGCCAGCAGCTTAGAGGGGGCGACGAGCACAGATACGCAGTATTTT.